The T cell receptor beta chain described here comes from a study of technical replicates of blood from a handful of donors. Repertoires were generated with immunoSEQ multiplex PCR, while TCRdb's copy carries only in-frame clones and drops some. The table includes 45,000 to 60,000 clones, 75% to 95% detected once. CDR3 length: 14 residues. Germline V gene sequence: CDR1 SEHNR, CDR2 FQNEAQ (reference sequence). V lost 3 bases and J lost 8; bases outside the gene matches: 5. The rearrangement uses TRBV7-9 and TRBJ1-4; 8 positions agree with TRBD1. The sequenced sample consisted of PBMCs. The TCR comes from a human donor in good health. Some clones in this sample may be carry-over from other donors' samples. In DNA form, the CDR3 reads TGTGCCAGCAGCTTGGACAGGGCAGGGGAAAAACTGTTTTTT. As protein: CASSLDRAGEKLFF.